This entry is about one TCR beta chain. The source of the sample is a study of shared clonotypes between healthy human individuals. V dropped 1 base and J dropped 6; count of bases not matched to a gene: 2. Germline V gene sequence: CDR1 LGHNA, CDR2 YNFKEQ. The CDR3 has 13 residues. Repertoires were generated with immunoSEQ multiplex PCR, while TCRdb's copy carries only in-frame clones and drops some. The data hold some 2.3 million clones, with 85% to 95% observed a single time. Sequencing input: naive CD4+ T cells from PBMCs. Sample subset: CD45RA+ positively selected. This TCR was recovered from a man younger than 35 in good health. Some clones in this sample may be carry-over from other donors' samples. This chain uses TRBV4-2 with TRBJ1-1, with 7 bases fitting TRBD1. CDR3 amino acids: CASSQGGTAEAFF. The CDR3 nucleotides read TGTGCCAGCAGCCAAGGGGGGACAGCTGAAGCTTTCTTT.